This TCR beta chain was sequenced during a study of regulatory T cells in long-lasting Graves disease. Whole-study results and caveats: Persistent cases favored TRBV28, TRBJ1-2 and TRBJ2-5.

The germline V gene encodes CDR1 LGHDT and CDR2 YNNKEL (reference sequence). J was trimmed by 3 bases and V by 4 bases; bases with no gene match: 13. CDR3 length equals 19 residues. Construction of TCR beta libraries relied on iRepertoire HTBI primers and on Arm-PCR targeting CDR3 regions. TCRdb called the multiplex PCR reads again in MiXCR, with one record for every CDR3 protein. The sample has fewer than 450,000 distinct CDR3 sequences, approximately 15% seen once. Comment on this clonotype: The antigen is unknown.

Time point of the sample: newly diagnosed GD, antithyroid drugs for less than 3 months. Generation of the TCR library employed RNA extracted from PBMCs. The sample was also linked to a second study, of T cells in Graves' hyperthyroidism and ophthalmopathy. That report notes: Those with hyperthyroidism were 18 to 65 years old, newly diagnosed, and ill for under 2 months. The study used the HTBI primer set for a first-round RT-PCR of the TCR CDR3. The model made its ophthalmopathy prediction, and onset followed a median around 6.5 months later.

The receptor's source is a woman between 35 and 50 years old with Graves disease. The sample was peripheral blood mononuclear cells (PBMCs), taken at new diagnosis, from a patient treated with antithyroid drugs. The chain links TRBV3-1 to TRBJ2-2, with TRBD1 identical over 11 bases. CDR3 loop: CASSPILGQGARDTGELFF. CDR3 DNA: TGTGCCAGCAGCCCAATCCTCGGACAGGGGGCTCGGGACACCGGGGAGCTGTTTTTT.